A single sample is the source of the 25 T cell receptor beta chains below, sequenced in a study of blood T cells in healthy people across ages. A second PCR of 7 to 11 cycles used a sample-barcoded 5' primer and a J-beta primer mix. MiXCR, run by TCRdb on the 5' RACE reads, gives a single entry per CDR3 protein. The data contain hundreds of thousands of distinct CDR3 sequences, roughly 21% of them singletons. The sample consisted of blood. These TCRs come from a man between 65 and 80 years old in good health.

This clonotype occurred a few times. The rearrangement links TRBV5-5 to TRBJ2-1; no definite D call. V lost 0 bases to trimming and J lost 7 bases, with 11 bases between them. The CDR3 runs to 14 residues. Germline CDR1 and CDR2: SGHKS and YYEKEE (reference sequence). The CDR3 nucleotides are TGTGCCAGCAGCTTGGCCATTAGTATGAATGAGCAGTTCTTC. This encodes CASSLAISMNEQFF.

This clonotype has just a few counts. The gene calls are TRBV20-1 and TRBJ2-3; 9 bases are shared with TRBD2. Trimming removed 5 bases from V and 2 bases from J; junction bases left unmatched: 8. The CDR3 length is 15 residues. CDR1 is DFQATT, CDR2 SNEGSKA, per germline (reference sequence). CDR3 nucleotide sequence: TGCAGTGCTGCCTCTTCTAGCGGGGTCACAGATACGCAGTATTTT. Protein: CSAASSSGVTDTQYF.

This clonotype was recorded many times. The V call is TRBV5-1, the J call TRBJ2-1; 7 bases are a match to TRBD1. Germline assignment: CDR1 SGHRS and CDR2 YFSETQ. V lost 1 base to trimming and J lost 4 bases; unmatched junction nucleotides: 5. The CDR3 has 15 residues. The CDR3 spells CASSLSGTAYNEQFF. The CDR3 nucleotides read TGCGCCAGCAGCTTGTCTGGGACAGCTTACAATGAGCAGTTCTTC.

The table lists this clonotype with a few counts. The chain has TRBV10-3 and TRBJ2-7, with TRBD1 matching over 7 bases. Trimming took 6 bases from V and 0 from J; bases not matched to a gene: 5. Germline lookup yields CDR1 ENHRY and CDR2 SYGVKD. The CDR3 is 14 residues long. The CDR3 sequence is CAISLGQNSYEQYF. In DNA form, the CDR3 reads TGTGCCATCAGCCTGGGACAGAACTCCTACGAGCAGTACTTC.

This clonotype was seen a few times. The V gene is TRBV29-1, the J gene TRBJ2-1, with D perhaps matching TRBD1 (6 bases). This CDR3 is 15 amino acids long. Germline loops: CDR1 SQVTM, CDR2 ANQGSEA. V lost 7 bases and J 4 bases, leaving 20 bases between the germline ends. CDR3: CSGLQGSDYYNEQFF. Here the CDR3 DNA reads TGCAGCGGGCTACAGGGTAGCGACTATTACAATGAGCAGTTCTTC.

The CDR3 here is CASRSTSGSDEQYF. As DNA, the CDR3 is TGTGCCAGCAGATCAACTAGCGGGAGCGATGAGCAGTACTTC. This chain joins TRBV28 and TRBJ2-7; 11 nucleotides match TRBD2. Losses at the gene ends were 6 bases for V and 7 bases for J; bases not matched to a gene: 8. CDR1 and CDR2 (germline): MDHEN, SYDVKM. The CDR3 runs to 14 residues.

This clonotype was seen only a few times. The chain employs TRBV30 and TRBJ2-5, with D hard to call. Germline CDR1 is GTSNPN and CDR2 is SVGIG (reference sequence). V gave up 2 bases and J gave up 2 bases, with 12 bases separating them. The CDR3 runs to 14 residues. The CDR3 is CAWSNTGRQETQYF. CDR3 coding DNA: TGTGCCTGGAGTAACACCGGACGTCAAGAGACCCAGTACTTC.

There are a few counts of this clonotype. The CDR3 protein is CASMRTSGRYQETQYF. The CDR3, as DNA: TGTGCCAGCATGAGGACTAGCGGGAGGTACCAAGAGACCCAGTACTTC. V is TRBV2 and J is TRBJ2-5; TRBD2 aligns across 14 bases. The ends lost 7 bases at V and 0 bases at J; junction bases unmatched: 4. Germline CDR1 reads SNHLY; CDR2 reads FYNNEI. CDR3 length equals 16 residues.

There are a few counts of this clonotype. The chain uses TRBV5-1 and TRBJ2-5, with TRBD2 matching over 9 bases. Germline V gene lookup returns CDR1 SGHRS and CDR2 YFSETQ. This CDR3 has 15 residues. The V segment lost 4 bases and the J segment 2 bases; nucleotides outside the gene matches: 6. The CDR3: CASSPTGLAQETQYF. The CDR3 DNA reads as TGCGCCAGCAGCCCGACTGGACTAGCGCAAGAGACCCAGTACTTC.

In this sample, this clonotype turned up a few times. The rearrangement joins TRBV3-1 to TRBJ2-5, with 14 bases matching TRBD2. The J call may be mistaken, given a closer DNA end match to TRBJ2-1. Germline V lookup: CDR1 LGHDT, CDR2 YNNKEL (reference sequence). The length of the CDR3 is 18 residues. CDR3 loop: CASSQGLAGAESYNEQFF. As DNA, the CDR3 is TGTGCCAGCAGCCAGGGACTAGCGGGAGCGGAGTCATACAATGAGCAGTTCTTC.

This clonotype has a handful of counts. Compared with germline, one end of the junction differs, possibly owing to a read error. V usage is TRBV3-1 and J usage is TRBJ2-4, with D possibly being TRBD1 or TRBD2 (5 bases each). This CDR3 contains 15 residues. Germline V gene lookup returns CDR1 LGHDT and CDR2 YNNKEL (reference sequence). This chain's CDR3 is CASSQSGISVARGDF. The CDR3 nucleotides are TGTGCCAGCAGCCAATCAGGTATTTCGGTCGCCCGGGGCGACTTC.

This clonotype was recorded a few times. The rearrangement joins TRBV7-2 to TRBJ2-1; TRBD2 aligns across 8 bases. CDR1 is SGHTA and CDR2 is FQGNSA in the germline V gene. J was trimmed by 4 bases and V by 1 base; bases with no gene match: 3. The CDR3 is 15 residues long. In DNA, the CDR3 is TGTGCCAGCAGCTTAGGGCGGGAGGATTACAATGAGCAGTTCTTC. Its translation: CASSLGREDYNEQFF.

The chain recombines TRBV3-1 with TRBJ2-1, with D possibly being TRBD2 (5 bases). In germline, CDR1 is LGHDT, CDR2 YNNKEL (reference sequence). The V gene lost 4 bases and the J gene lost 5 bases, with 15 bases spanning the gap. This CDR3 region has 15 residues. The CDR3 reads CASSLLDYFDNEQFF. The CDR3 region has the DNA TGTGCCAGCAGCCTATTAGACTATTTCGACAATGAGCAGTTCTTC.

This chain links TRBV5-1 with TRBJ2-1; no definite D call. CDR1 and CDR2 from the germline V gene are SGHRS and YFSETQ. The CDR3 extends over 15 amino acids. V lost 4 bases, J lost 0 bases, and 11 bases lay in between. The CDR3, as DNA: TGCGCCAGCAGCGATTATAAGAGCTCCTACAATGAGCAGTTCTTC. This sequence encodes CASSDYKSSYNEQFF.

This clonotype was seen more than once but under ten times. This rearrangement joins TRBV28 to TRBJ2-7, with unresolved D. Trimming pared 5 bases from V and 3 bases from J, leaving 11 bases between. CDR1 is MDHEN and CDR2 is SYDVKM in the germline V gene. This CDR3 region has 13 residues. The CDR3 loop is CASSRLDDYEQYF. In nucleotides, the CDR3 is TGTGCCAGCAGTCGACTCGACGACTACGAGCAGTACTTC.

The CDR3 nucleotides read TGTGCCAGCAGCGCGGCCCGGGGGGTGCGAGGCCTGAACACTGAAGCTTTCTTT. Amino acids: CASSAARGVRGLNTEAFF. This rearrangement joins TRBV9 to TRBJ1-1, with D maybe TRBD1 (5 bases). Germline assignment: CDR1 SGDLS and CDR2 YYNGEE. The CDR3 sequence is 18 residues long. Trimming pared 3 bases from V and 0 bases from J, leaving 21 bases between.

This clonotype has only a few counts. The chain uses TRBV29-1 and TRBJ2-5, with 13 positions matching TRBD2. V lost 4 bases, J lost 5 bases, and 7 bases stayed unmatched. The CDR3 sequence is 15 residues long. CDR1 and CDR2 (germline): SQVTM, ANQGSEA. The CDR3 sequence: CSVAVTSGRIETQYF. The CDR3 DNA reads TGCAGCGTTGCAGTGACTAGCGGGAGGATTGAGACCCAGTACTTC. Variable domain in full (rest from reference TRBV29-1 and TRBJ2-5): SAVISQKPSRDICQRGTSLTIQCQVDSQVTMMFWYRQQPGQSLTLIATANQGSEATYESGFVIDKFPISRPNLTFSTLTVSNMSPEDSSIYLCSVAVTSGRIETQYFGPGTRLLVL.

This chain links TRBV20-1 with TRBJ2-5; TRBD1 might be the D (6 bases). The tail of the sequence fits TRBJ2-7 better, so the J call may be wrong. Looked up from germline, CDR1 is DFQATT and CDR2 is SNEGSKA (reference sequence). This CDR3 region has 14 residues. The CDR3 loop is CSAPGAGSSYEQYF. As DNA, the CDR3 is TGCAGTGCACCAGGGGCTGGGAGCTCCTACGAGCAGTACTTC.

The chain recombines TRBV11-2 with TRBJ1-1; D may be TRBD1 (5 bases). The CDR3 runs to 13 residues. V was pared by 1 base and J by 11 bases, with 14 bases between. CDR1 is SGHAT and CDR2 is FQNNGV in the germline V gene. The CDR3 sequence: CASSLGQPLGAFF. The CDR3 DNA reads as TGTGCCAGCAGCTTAGGACAGCCCCTGGGCGCTTTCTTT.

This chain uses TRBV29-1 with TRBJ1-1, with D maybe TRBD1 (5 bases). This CDR3 is built from 13 residues. V was clipped by 7 bases and J by 4 bases, with 16 bases between them. Per germline, CDR1 SQVTM and CDR2 ANQGSEA. CDR3 sequence reads: CSGSRGGLTEAFF. The CDR3 coding sequence is TGCAGCGGAAGCCGGGGGGGTCTCACTGAAGCTTTCTTT.

This clonotype was recorded a few times. This sequence joins TRBV4-1 and TRBJ2-4; D is ambiguous. V gave up 0 bases and J gave up 0 bases, with 12 bases separating them. The CDR3 loop spans 17 amino acids. The V gene's germline CDR1 is MGHRA and CDR2 YSYEKL. The CDR3, as DNA: TGCGCCAGCAGCCAAGATTTGGCCACACTAGCCAAAAACATTCAGTACTTC. Amino acid sequence: CASSQDLATLAKNIQYF.

In this sample, this clonotype turned up many times. This chain joins TRBV7-2 and TRBJ2-5; tentatively, D is TRBD1 or TRBD2 (5 bases each). There are 17 residues in the CDR3. Germline CDR1 is SGHTA and CDR2 is FQGNSA. V was clipped by 0 bases and J by 2 bases, with 16 bases between them. The CDR3 nucleotides are TGTGCCAGCAGCTTAGCGCAGAGGGGACCCCCTCAAGAGACCCAGTACTTC. It translates to CASSLAQRGPPQETQYF.

This chain uses TRBV11-1 with TRBJ2-7; tentatively, D is TRBD1 or TRBD2 (7 bases each). Germline CDR1 and CDR2: SGHAT and FQDESV (reference sequence). The CDR3 has 17 residues. V dropped 5 bases and J dropped 4 bases, with 24 bases sitting between them. As DNA, the CDR3 is TGTGCCAGCAGCCGGAAAGCGAACAGGGGAGGGTTTTACGAGCAGTACTTC. This codes for CASSRKANRGGFYEQYF.

In regard to this clonotype: Sequence at one end of the junction differs from germline and may be a read error. The chain carries TRBV7-2 and TRBJ2-7; TRBD1 is a possible D gene (6 bases). The closer fit of TRBJ2-1 to the DNA end suggests the J call may be wrong. This CDR3 contains 16 residues. Germline values: CDR1 SGHTA, CDR2 FQGNSA. DNA of the CDR3: TGTGCCAGCAGCCCAACCCAGGTATGGGACAATGATGAACAGTTCTTC. Its protein product is CASSPTQVWDNDEQFF.

The CDR3 spells CASSHKAGGPNEQFF. For the CDR3, the DNA is TGTGCCAGCAGCCATAAAGCGGGAGGGCCCAATGAGCAGTTCTTC. The chain employs TRBV3-1 and TRBJ2-1; 10 bases map to TRBD2. CDR1 and CDR2 from the germline V gene are LGHDT and YNNKEL (reference sequence). Trimming removed 3 bases from V and 6 bases from J; junction bases left unmatched: 5. This CDR3 comprises 15 residues.